This T cell receptor beta chain comes out of a study of shared clonotypes between healthy human individuals (dated by TCRdb to about 2020). At the level of the whole study: A few men and a couple of women, aged 18 to 49 years, made up the cohort. For each donor, CD4 naive and CD4 memory were each given three plates, CD8 naive was given two plates, and CD8 memory was given one plate. To estimate repertoire size and how much clonotypes are shared between individuals, the study performed deep sequencing of blood TCR repertoires from a handful of healthy adults. To increase sequencing depth and limit assay-specific biases, different laboratories used diverse techniques to prepare libraries and sequence TCR repertoires. Leukapheresis yielded between about 0.8 and 8.9 billion PBMCs per donor. The investigation overall reported the following: Compared with non-shared clonotypes, the clonotypes found in all four sorted-subset donors had higher generation probabilities. Larger estimated clonotype richness was generally found for naive subsets than for memory subsets. The genetic and exposure-history diversity represented was limited by the small number of donors. Approximately 5% of naive CD4, roughly 3.6% of naive CD8, 2% to 2.5% of memory CD4, and about 0.4% of memory CD8 clonotypes were shared across several donors. Even with the large sequencing depth, rarefaction of the sorted-subset datasets indicated that sequencing was incomplete. Pairwise subsampling led to the expectation that sequencing depth would affect the degree of clonotype sharing among donors. Sampling was limited to blood, and TCR repertoires in tissue likely differ from TCR repertoires in blood.

Notes on this clone: Its antigen is currently not known. Base-call qualities are not available, and no considerably larger clone is one nucleotide away.

TCR CDR3 regions were amplified from genomic DNA by multiplex PCR using the deep immunoSEQ assay. Extracted genomic DNA from each cell subset was spread evenly across all wells of several immunoSEQ 96-well plates, with each plate serving as a replicate. For sorted subsets, each replicate PCR was loaded with approximately 190 ng genomic DNA, equivalent to 25,000 to 35,000 T cell genomes. Purified libraries were measured with a Qubit 3.0 fluorometer, size-checked on a Bioanalyzer 2100, and measured again with the KAPA Library Quantification kit. Every immunoSEQ 96-well plate was sequenced on a dedicated single-read 150-cycle Illumina NextSeq 550 flow cell. As for the authors' bioinformatics: The immunoSEQ output contained only junctional sequences without quality scores, so filtering could not match that applied to full-length reads. Sequences were annotated with PyIR, a Python wrapper for IgBLAST v1.9, and V/J genes and CDR3 were assigned using IMGT germline references. Any read was removed if the V/J assignment was weak (E-value above 1e-6), the CDR3 was missing, or the read contained stop codons, out-of-frame junctions, or ambiguous translated residues. A V3J clonotype was defined by an identical inferred V gene, J gene, and CDR3 amino acid sequence. The percentage overlap between two repertoires was calculated by dividing the number of shared unique clonotypes by the size of the smaller repertoire. RTK rarefaction, the Chao1 estimator, and Recon v2.1 estimates of unobserved clonotypes were used to assess repertoire richness. For all TCRbeta clonotypes obtained by the gDNA method from a few donors, generation probabilities were computed with OLGA. TCRdb mirrors the immuneACCESS table, restricted to in-frame sequences. Some clones are absent from its copies; in checked studies, under half trace to an unresolved V gene, and the reason for the others is unknown. D and trimming were read from the DNA, whereas the V and J calls and clone size are those reported in that table. This sample comprises over 2 million clones, less than 95% of them detected only once. 0.9% to 1.3% of the sample is held by the ten biggest clonotypes.

The cysteine opens and the phenylalanine closes a CDR3 of 15 amino acids. The read is trimmed to its CDR3 DNA, 45 bases read in frame from base 1. Germline trimming amounts to 4 bases on V and 5 bases on J, with 8 as the count of junction bases outside the gene matches. CDR1 and CDR2 are drawn from the germline V gene: SGDLS, YYNGEE. CD8 naive samples consisted of CD45RO-negative cells that were positively selected for CCR7, yielding a CD45RA+CCR7+ population without TemRA cells. Healthy HIV-negative adults with no recently reported acute infections or vaccinations were included as donors. All donors were Caucasian adults living in Nashville, Tennessee, USA. Blood was obtained by leukapheresis, after which PBMCs were separated by Ficoll-Histopaque density gradient centrifugation and cryopreserved in liquid nitrogen vapor phase. Analytical flow cytometry was used to check the purity and quantity of each magnetically sorted T cell population. Genomic DNA was isolated from every sorted fraction and measured by UV absorbance on a Nanodrop 2000c.

Sequencing input: naive CD8+ T cells sorted from blood. The cell subset or site tag for this specimen amounts to: CD45RA+CCR7+. The chain is encoded by TRBV9 joined to TRBJ2-2, and TRBD1 matches 7 of the central bases. The clonotype was recovered from a man between 18 and 35 years old in good health. The CDR3 in this case is CASSQTGIGTGELFF. The sequence in DNA is TGTGCCAGCAGCCAGACAGGGATCGGGACCGGGGAGCTGTTTTTT.